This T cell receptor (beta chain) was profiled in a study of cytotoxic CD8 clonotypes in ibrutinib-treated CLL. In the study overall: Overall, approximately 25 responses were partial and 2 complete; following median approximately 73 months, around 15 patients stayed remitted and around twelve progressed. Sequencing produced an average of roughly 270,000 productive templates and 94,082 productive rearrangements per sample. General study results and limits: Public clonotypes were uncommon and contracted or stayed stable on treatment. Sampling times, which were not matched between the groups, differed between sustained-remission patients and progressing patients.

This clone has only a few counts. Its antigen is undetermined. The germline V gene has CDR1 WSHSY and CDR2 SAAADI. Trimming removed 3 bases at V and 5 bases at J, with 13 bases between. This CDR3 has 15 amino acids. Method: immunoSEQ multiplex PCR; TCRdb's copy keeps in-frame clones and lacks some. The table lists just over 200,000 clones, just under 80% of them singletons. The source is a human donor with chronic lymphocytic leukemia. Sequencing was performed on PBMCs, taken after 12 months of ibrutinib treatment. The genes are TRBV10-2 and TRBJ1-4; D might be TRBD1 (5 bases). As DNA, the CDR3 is TGCGCCAGCAGTGATTCTCAGGGTTCAAATGAAAAACTGTTTTTT. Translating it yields CASSDSQGSNEKLFF.